This T cell receptor beta chain emerged from a study of T cells in Graves' hyperthyroidism and ophthalmopathy. Study results and limitations: The blood repertoire included most of the expanded thyroid clonotypes above 0.001. Ophthalmopathy could be told apart from stable hyperthyroidism with a 13 V-J model.

Uncontrolled infection, other autoimmune disease, pregnancy or lactation led to exclusion. Orbital computed tomography and thyroid ultrasound, together with serum TRAb and thyroxine and clinical symptoms, were used for diagnoses. RNA transcripts gave rise to amplified TCR beta CDR3 regions. HTBI primers were used for first-round RT-PCR of the TCR CDR3. TCRdb redid the calling of the multiplex PCR reads with MiXCR, one entry per CDR3 protein. Here the sample spans 500,000 to 600,000 distinct CDR3 sequences, about half being singletons. On this clonotype itself: As yet, its antigen is unknown.

The CDR3 totals 14 residues. Per the germline V gene, CDR1 is LNHDA and CDR2 is SQIVND (reference sequence). Trimming removed 6 bases at V and 4 bases at J, with 13 bases between. The V call is TRBV19, the J call TRBJ1-5, with D tentatively TRBD1 (6 bases). The sequenced material came from peripheral blood or thyroid tissue (not recorded which). This sequence was found in an adult woman with Graves' disease, either hyperthyroidism or ophthalmopathy (not recorded which). As DNA, the CDR3 is TGTGCCAGTAGCCCAGGACAGAAAAATCAGCCCCAGCATTTT. This encodes CASSPGQKNQPQHF.